This T cell receptor (beta chain) emerged from a study of cytomegalovirus exposure and HLA in healthy donors. Study-level findings and limits: For most TCR sequences rarity was the rule, although some public TCRs occurred in many donors.

Use of 60 Vbeta and 13 Jbeta primers characterized the PCR. Data came from immunoSEQ multiplex PCR; TCRdb stores just in-frame clones and leaves some out. The table has 130,000 or so clones, over 60% seen once. V lost 7 bases to trimming and J lost 5 bases; unmatched junction nucleotides: 10. The germline CDR1 and CDR2 sequences are ENHRY and SYGVKD. This CDR3 comprises 15 residues. Notes on this clone: No antigen is known for it.

V and J are TRBV10-3 and TRBJ2-3; 9 bases align to TRBD2. Sequencing was performed on PBMCs. This sequence was found in a man between 18 and 35 years old in good health and CMV-seronegative. The CDR3 region has the DNA TGTGCCATCAAGGAGGCGGGAGGGCCGGTAGATACGCAGTATTTT. It translates to CAIKEAGGPVDTQYF.